Listed below are T cell receptor beta chains from one sample, sequenced in a study of a mutant IDH1 vaccine in newly diagnosed glioma. Their antigens remain unidentified. This table comes from immunoSEQ multiplex PCR, and its TCRdb copy is limited to in-frame clones, with some not included. The sample lists about 51,000 clones, around 78% occurring once. The input for sequencing was PBMCs, taken from a glioma patient whose treatment included an IDH1 peptide vaccine. These receptors originate from a woman between 35 and 50 years old with glioma. Both conserved end residues are part of each CDR3. D genes are given only for firm matches. Clone sizes are given selectively: once, few, many, or a class where the clone is expanded.

V gene	D gene	clone size	J gene	CDR3 DNA	CDR3 protein
TRBV7-2	-	-	TRBJ2-5	TGTGCCAGCAGCTTAGGGATCCTGGGAAACGGAGAGACCCAGTACTTC	CASSLGILGNGETQYF
TRBV10-2	-	-	TRBJ2-7	TGCGCCGCCCAGGAAGGATCCTACGAGCAGTACTTC	CAAQEGSYEQYF
TRBV5-1	-	once	TRBJ1-3	TGCGCCAGCAGCTTAGACGGCACCTCTGGAAACACCATATATTTT	CASSLDGTSGNTIYF
TRBV4-1	-	-	TRBJ2-2	TGCGCCAGCAGTCGACCACCCGGCGGGCTGAACACCGGGGAGCTGTTTTTT	CASSRPPGGLNTGELFF
TRBV5-1	TRBD1	-	TRBJ2-3	TGCGCCAGCAGCTTGGCCGGAGGGACAGGGGGGGCAGATACGCAGTATTTT	CASSLAGGTGGADTQYF
TRBV5-6	TRBD1	-	TRBJ2-5	TGTGCCAGCAGCTTAAGACAGGGTGTCCTCCAAGAGACCCAGTACTTC	CASSLRQGVLQETQYF
TRBV5-1	-	-	TRBJ2-2	TGCGCCAGCAGCTTGGGGTTTCCGAACACCGGGGAGCTGTTTTTT	CASSLGFPNTGELFF
TRBV15	TRBD1	-	TRBJ1-2	TGTGCCACCAGCAGAGTGCAGACAGGGGGCGATGGCTACACCTTC	CATSRVQTGGDGYTF
TRBV4-3	-	-	TRBJ1-5	TGCGCCAGCAGCCAAGATCCAACGGATAGCAATCAGCCCCAGCATTTT	CASSQDPTDSNQPQHF
TRBV6-6	-	once	TRBJ1-2	TGTGCCAGCAGTTCAGAGGGGGTCTATGGCTACACCTTC	CASSSEGVYGYTF
TRBV25-1	-	-	TRBJ2-5	TGTGCCAGCAGTGAATTCCGCGGGCAAGAGACCCAGTACTTC	CASSEFRGQETQYF
TRBV5-1	-	few	TRBJ1-1	TGCGCCAGCAGCTTCCAGGCGGGGGGAACTGAAGCTTTCTTT	CASSFQAGGTEAFF
TRBV5-1	TRBD1	-	TRBJ1-6	TGCGCCAGCAGCGGGGGGACAGCCAATAATTCACCCCTCCACTTT	CASSGGTANNSPLHF
TRBV9	TRBD1	-	TRBJ1-2	TGTGCCAGCAGCGTCGGGACAGGGGGCAATGGCTACACCTTC	CASSVGTGGNGYTF
TRBV5-1	TRBD1	few	TRBJ1-2	TGCGCCAGCAGCTTGATGACAGGGGACGGCTACACCTTC	CASSLMTGDGYTF
TRBV19	-	-	TRBJ2-5	TGTGCCAGTAGCCGGGGCAGGGAGACCCAGTACTTC	CASSRGRETQYF
TRBV29-1	TRBD1	-	TRBJ1-1	TGCAGCGTTGTACAGGGGAGTCTCACTGAAGCTTTCTTT	CSVVQGSLTEAFF
TRBV10-3	-	-	TRBJ2-3	TGTGCCATCAGTGAAACGCAAGATACGCAGTATTTT	CAISETQDTQYF
TRBV4-1	TRBD2	-	TRBJ2-7	TGCGCCAGCAGCCAAGCCCTAGCGGGTTCCTTCGACGAGCAGTACTTC	CASSQALAGSFDEQYF
TRBV9	-	once	TRBJ1-1	TGTGCCAGCAGCCCAAGGGGGGCGAACCGGGAAGCTTTCTTT	CASSPRGANREAFF
TRBV7-2	-	-	TRBJ1-2	TGTGCCAGCAGCTTTCTAAACGGCTATGGCTACACCTTC	CASSFLNGYGYTF
TRBV6-1	-	-	TRBJ2-5	TGTGCCAGCAGTGCCCGGCCGATAGAGACCCAGTACTTC	CASSARPIETQYF
TRBV5-4	-	-	TRBJ2-6	TGTGCCAGCAGCGTTATGGGGGGGGCCAACGTCCTGACTTTC	CASSVMGGANVLTF
TRBV7-9	TRBD1	once	TRBJ1-6	TGTGCCAGCGTATCCCTAGGGCAGGGGGATTCACCCCTCCACTTT	CASVSLGQGDSPLHF
TRBV25-1	-	-	TRBJ2-2	TGTGCCAGCAGTGAACACAGGGTCCAGGGCACCGGGGAGCTGTTTTTT	CASSEHRVQGTGELFF
TRBV5-1	-	-	TRBJ2-7	TGCGCCAGCAGCTTGGCCCCCACCCCAACGGTGTACGAGCAGTACTTC	CASSLAPTPTVYEQYF
TRBV4-3	-	-	TRBJ2-7	TGCGCCAGCAGCCAAGCTCCCCCGGGAGCCTACGAGCAGTACTTC	CASSQAPPGAYEQYF
TRBV7-2	TRBD1	-	TRBJ2-5	TGTGCCAGCAGCCCAGGGGACAGGGTCGAAGAGACCCAGTACTTC	CASSPGDRVEETQYF
TRBV2	-	-	TRBJ2-7	TGTGCCAGCAGTGAAGGGGTAGGGATTAGCTCCTACGAGCAGTACTTC	CASSEGVGISSYEQYF
TRBV2	TRBD2	-	TRBJ2-1	TGTGCCAGCAGGGAACTAGCGGGGGGCCCTTCCGGGGAGCAGTTCTTC	CASRELAGGPSGEQFF
TRBV18	TRBD1	-	TRBJ1-4	TGTGCCAGCTCACCGAACAGGGGTCGAGGGGGTGAAAAACTGTTTTTT	CASSPNRGRGGEKLFF
TRBV7-9	TRBD2	-	TRBJ2-1	TGTGCCAGCGGGCCTTTAGCGGGGGGAATATACAATGAGCAGTTCTTC	CASGPLAGGIYNEQFF
TRBV5-8	-	-	TRBJ1-2	TGTGCCAGCAGCAGTGCTGCTTGGCATGGCTACACCTTC	CASSSAAWHGYTF
TRBV2	TRBD2	-	TRBJ2-2	TGTGCCAGCAGTGGAGAGCGGGATACCGGGGAGCTGTTTTTT	CASSGERDTGELFF
TRBV30	-	-	TRBJ2-7	TGTGCCTGGAGTGTACTTGGGGGATTAGGCTCCTACGAGCAGTACTTC	CAWSVLGGLGSYEQYF
TRBV6-5	-	-	TRBJ1-3	TGTGCCAGCAGTTACAGCAGGGCCTTCTCTGGAAACACCATATATTTT	CASSYSRAFSGNTIYF
TRBV20-1	-	-	TRBJ1-2	TGCAGTGCTAGAGAGGACTTAAGCTACACCTTC	CSAREDLSYTF
TRBV10-2	-	-	TRBJ1-2	TGCGCCAGCAGTGAGACAGGGAAAAACTATGGCTACACCTTC	CASSETGKNYGYTF
TRBV29-1	TRBD2	once	TRBJ2-3	TGCAGCGTTGAAGGGCGGGGGGCCGGGGCAGATACGCAGTATTTT	CSVEGRGAGADTQYF
TRBV9	-	once	TRBJ2-5	TGTGCCAGCAGCTGGGGAGGGGGGGCAGGAGAGACCCAGTACTTC	CASSWGGGAGETQYF
TRBV4-3	-	-	TRBJ2-3	TGCGCCAGCAGCCTAGAAGGCAGGAGAGATACGCAGTATTTT	CASSLEGRRDTQYF
TRBV5-1	TRBD1	-	TRBJ2-1	TGCGCCAGCAGCCCTGCCCCCGGGACAGGGGAGTTTACCTCTCAGTTCTTC	CASSPAPGTGEFTSQFF
TRBV30	TRBD1	few	TRBJ1-2	TGTGCCTGGAGTCGGGACAGGGCAAAAAGCGGCTATGGCTACACCTTC	CAWSRDRAKSGYGYTF